The clone carrying this T cell receptor beta chain was observed a handful of times. As yet, its antigen is unknown. TCRdb redid the calling of the RT-PCR reads with MiXCR, one entry per CDR3 protein. There are about 780,000 distinct CDR3 sequences in the sample; roughly 18% occur only once, and roughly a tenth lies in the top ten. This record comes from a study of response to subunit inactivated influenza vaccine. Overall study results and limits: The authors offered the suggestion that each seasonal influenza vaccination recruits few new T cells.

The sequence was obtained from a man in his forties or fifties who received an inactivated influenza vaccine. The sample here was PBMCs from blood, taken around 5 days after vaccination.

CDR3 region: CASHPTGPYGYTF. CDR3 nucleotide sequence: TGTGCCAGTCACCCAACAGGACCCTATGGCTACACCTTC. The rearrangement uses TRBV28 and TRBJ1-2; a possible D gene is TRBD1 (5 bases). Trimming took 9 bases from V and 4 from J, leaving 15 bases between them. The CDR3 runs to 13 residues. Germline V lookup: CDR1 MDHEN, CDR2 SYDVKM.